This is a list of T cell receptor beta chains from one sample in a study of T cell responses to AZD1222 COVID-19 vaccine. Sequencing was performed with immunoSEQ multiplex PCR; in TCRdb, only in-frame clones are kept and a portion is missing. The sample contains about 120,000 clones, 87% of which appear only once. The sequencing here drew on peripheral blood, taken on day 0 of AZD1222 vaccination. These TCRs come from an adult in good health. CDR3s include the opening cysteine and the closing phenylalanine or tryptophan. A D gene is named only where the DNA matches it firmly. For some rows the clone size is stated as once, few or many, or as a class when expanded; others skip it.

>-|TRBV14|TRBJ1-3|-
TGTGCCAGCAGCCCTACAGCCGGCTCTGGAAACACCATATATTTT
CASSPTAGSGNTIYF
>TRBD2|TRBV19|TRBJ2-2|-
TGTGCCAGTAGTATCGGTAGCGGGATATACACCGGGGAGCTGTTTTTT
CASSIGSGIYTGELFF
>-|TRBV7-8|TRBJ1-2|-
TGTGCCAGCAGCACGAGGACTAACTATGGCTACACCTTC
CASSTRTNYGYTF
>TRBD2|TRBV5-1|TRBJ2-3|-
TGCGCCAGCACTAGCGGGAGGGCCTTATACACAGATACGCAGTATTTT
CASTSGRALYTDTQYF
>-|TRBV27|TRBJ2-3|-
TGTGCCAGCAAATGGGGGGTGAGCACAGATACGCAGTATTTT
CASKWGVSTDTQYF
>TRBD1|TRBV4-1|TRBJ2-7|once
TGCGCCAGCAGCCAAGGGACAGGGACCTACGAGCAGTACTTC
CASSQGTGTYEQYF
>-|TRBV29-1|TRBJ1-2|-
TGCAGCGTGGGACACAGTGACTTGGACTATGGCTACACCTTC
CSVGHSDLDYGYTF
>-|TRBV28|TRBJ1-2|-
TGTGCCAGCAGTTTACTTAACTCCTATGGCTACACCTTC
CASSLLNSYGYTF
>-|TRBV5-1|TRBJ1-5|few
TGCGCCAGCAGCTTGGAGGGCAGGGCAGCACAGCCCCAGCATTTT
CASSLEGRAAQPQHF
>-|TRBV10-3|TRBJ1-3|-
TGTGCCATCGGCTTGGGGCAAACATTTGGAAACACCATATATTTT
CAIGLGQTFGNTIYF
>-|TRBV5-1|TRBJ1-1|-
TGCGCCAGCAGGGACGGCCCTACGAACACTGAAGCTTTCTTT
CASRDGPTNTEAFF
>-|TRBV7-2|TRBJ1-5|few
TGTGCCAGCAGCTTAGGTGGGGACCAGCGAGTCCAGCCCCAGCATTTT
CASSLGGDQRVQPQHF
>-|TRBV2|TRBJ1-5|-
TGTGCCAGCAGTGTGGAGGGTAGCAATCAGCCCCAGCATTTT
CASSVEGSNQPQHF
>TRBD2|TRBV19|TRBJ2-3|-
TGTGCCAGTAGTGTCCGGGGGGTTATAGATACGCAGTATTTT
CASSVRGVIDTQYF
>-|TRBV5-4|TRBJ2-2|-
TGTGCCAGCAGCCGTCCGGGGGGCGCCGGGGAGCTGTTTTTT
CASSRPGGAGELFF
>TRBD1|TRBV4-1|TRBJ1-1|-
TGCGCCAGCAGCCTACAGGGGGCGGTTCACACTGAAGCTTTCTTT
CASSLQGAVHTEAFF
>-|TRBV5-4|TRBJ1-2|-
TGTGCCAGCAGCCGACCCCGAGACAGGAACTATGGCTACACCTTC
CASSRPRDRNYGYTF
>TRBD1|TRBV7-2|TRBJ2-1|-
TGTGCCAGCAGCCGGGACAGCTTGGTCAATGAGCAGTTCTTC
CASSRDSLVNEQFF
>-|TRBV9|TRBJ2-2|-
TGTGCCAGCAGCGTAGACAGGCGTGCCGGGGAGCTGTTTTTT
CASSVDRRAGELFF
>TRBD1|TRBV7-9|TRBJ1-1|-
TGTGCCAGCAGCCTGGGGACAGGGCGAGCTGAAGCTTTCTTT
CASSLGTGRAEAFF
>TRBD1|TRBV24-1|TRBJ2-5|-
TGTGCCACCAGTGGGATAGGACAGGGGGAAGAGACCCAGTACTTC
CATSGIGQGEETQYF
>-|TRBV27|TRBJ1-6|-
TGTGCCAGCGGATGGGTGGCCTATAATTCACCCCTCCACTTT
CASGWVAYNSPLHF
>-|TRBV14|TRBJ2-1|-
TGTGCCAGCAGCCCCTTCGCGGGCCTAATCACGGATGAGCAGTTCTTC
CASSPFAGLITDEQFF
>TRBD1|TRBV5-6|TRBJ1-5|-
TGTGCCAGCAGCCGGGACAGGGAACAGCCCCAGCATTTT
CASSRDREQPQHF
>TRBD2|TRBV4-1|TRBJ2-7|few
TGCGCCAGCGGTCTAGCGGGTGACTCCTACGAGCAGTACTTC
CASGLAGDSYEQYF
>TRBD2|TRBV12-5|TRBJ2-3|-
TGTGCTAGTGGCAAGGGACTAGCGGGGGGAACCACTAGCACAGATACGCAGTATTTT
CASGKGLAGGTTSTDTQYF
>TRBD1|TRBV3-1/TRBV3-2|TRBJ1-6|-
TGTGCCAGCAGCCCGGGACAGAACAATAATTCACCCCTCCACTTT
CASSPGQNNNSPLHF
>TRBD1|TRBV9|TRBJ1-1|-
TGTGCCAGCAGCGCCACCGGGACAGGGAACACTGAAGCTTTCTTT
CASSATGTGNTEAFF
>-|TRBV6-2/TRBV6-3|TRBJ2-5|-
TGTGCCAGCAATTACGATAAAACAGGGCAAGAGACCCAGTACTTC
CASNYDKTGQETQYF
>-|TRBV28|TRBJ1-4|-
TGTGCCAGCACCTCCGGGGCAGGAATTGCAACTAATGAAAAACTGTTTTTT
CASTSGAGIATNEKLFF
>TRBD2|TRBV3-1/TRBV3-2|TRBJ2-5|-
TGTGCCAGCAGGCCCGGGACTAGCGACAGGGAGACCCAGTACTTC
CASRPGTSDRETQYF
>-|TRBV11-3|TRBJ2-2|-
TGTGCCAGCAGCTTCCGTTTGGGGGCTGGGGGCGGGGAGCTGTTTTTT
CASSFRLGAGGGELFF
>-|TRBV24-1|TRBJ1-3|once
TGTGCCACCAGTGAACAACGGGGAAACACCATATATTTT
CATSEQRGNTIYF
>-|TRBV6-1|TRBJ1-6|-
TGTGCCAGCGGTGATTGGAGTAATTCACCCCTCCACTTT
CASGDWSNSPLHF
>-|TRBV6-5|TRBJ1-6|-
TGTGCCAGCAGTTACGGGCAGGGCAATTCACCCCTCCACTTT
CASSYGQGNSPLHF
>-|TRBV7-9|TRBJ2-3|-
TGTGCCAGCAGCTCTAGAACTCTCTCCGCTGCAGATACGCAGTATTTT
CASSSRTLSAADTQYF
>TRBD2|TRBV28|TRBJ2-1|-
TGTGCCGCTTATAGCGGGAGTTCCTACAATGAGCAGTTCTTC
CAAYSGSSYNEQFF
>-|TRBV27|TRBJ2-2|-
TGTGCCAGCAGGTTACTACAGGCCCCGAACACCGGGGAGCTGTTTTTT
CASRLLQAPNTGELFF
>-|TRBV28|TRBJ1-2|-
TGTGCCATCGCTGAAGGGGGGAATGGCTACACCTTC
CAIAEGGNGYTF
>-|TRBV19|TRBJ2-2|-
TGTGCCAGTAGTATAATAGGGGCGTACACCGGGGAGCTGTTTTTT
CASSIIGAYTGELFF
>TRBD1|TRBV28|TRBJ2-3|-
TGTGCCAGCAAGGGGGACAGCATCACAGATACGCAGTATTTT
CASKGDSITDTQYF
>TRBD2|TRBV11-2|TRBJ2-7|-
TGTGCCAGCAGCCCGACTAGCGGGACCCGCTACGAGCAGTACTTC
CASSPTSGTRYEQYF
>TRBD1|TRBV5-1|TRBJ1-3|-
TGCGCCAGCAGCTTATGGGACAGGGTAACTGGAAACACCATATATTTT
CASSLWDRVTGNTIYF
>-|TRBV6-5|TRBJ1-4|-
TGTGCCAGCACCACGGGGGATGAAAAACTGTTTTTT
CASTTGDEKLFF
>-|TRBV5-4|TRBJ1-4|-
TGTGCCAGCAGCTTGGTCGTTCAAGGGCAGGGAGAAAAACTGTTTTTT
CASSLVVQGQGEKLFF